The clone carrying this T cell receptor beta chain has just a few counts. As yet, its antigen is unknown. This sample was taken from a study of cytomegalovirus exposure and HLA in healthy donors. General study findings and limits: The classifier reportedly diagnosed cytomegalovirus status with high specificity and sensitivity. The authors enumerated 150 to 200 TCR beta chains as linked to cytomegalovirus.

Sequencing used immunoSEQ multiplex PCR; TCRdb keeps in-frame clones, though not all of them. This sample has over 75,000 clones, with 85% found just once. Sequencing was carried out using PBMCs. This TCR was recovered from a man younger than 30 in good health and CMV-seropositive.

As DNA, the CDR3 is TGCGCCACCGCGACAGGGGCGACTGGAAACACCATATATTTT. Its protein is CATATGATGNTIYF. The V and J genes are TRBV10-2 and TRBJ1-3; 8 nucleotides match TRBD1. The J segment lost 2 bases and the V segment lost 10 bases, leaving 7 bases of the junction unmatched. The CDR3 runs 14 residues. The germline gives CDR1 WSHSY, CDR2 SAAADI.